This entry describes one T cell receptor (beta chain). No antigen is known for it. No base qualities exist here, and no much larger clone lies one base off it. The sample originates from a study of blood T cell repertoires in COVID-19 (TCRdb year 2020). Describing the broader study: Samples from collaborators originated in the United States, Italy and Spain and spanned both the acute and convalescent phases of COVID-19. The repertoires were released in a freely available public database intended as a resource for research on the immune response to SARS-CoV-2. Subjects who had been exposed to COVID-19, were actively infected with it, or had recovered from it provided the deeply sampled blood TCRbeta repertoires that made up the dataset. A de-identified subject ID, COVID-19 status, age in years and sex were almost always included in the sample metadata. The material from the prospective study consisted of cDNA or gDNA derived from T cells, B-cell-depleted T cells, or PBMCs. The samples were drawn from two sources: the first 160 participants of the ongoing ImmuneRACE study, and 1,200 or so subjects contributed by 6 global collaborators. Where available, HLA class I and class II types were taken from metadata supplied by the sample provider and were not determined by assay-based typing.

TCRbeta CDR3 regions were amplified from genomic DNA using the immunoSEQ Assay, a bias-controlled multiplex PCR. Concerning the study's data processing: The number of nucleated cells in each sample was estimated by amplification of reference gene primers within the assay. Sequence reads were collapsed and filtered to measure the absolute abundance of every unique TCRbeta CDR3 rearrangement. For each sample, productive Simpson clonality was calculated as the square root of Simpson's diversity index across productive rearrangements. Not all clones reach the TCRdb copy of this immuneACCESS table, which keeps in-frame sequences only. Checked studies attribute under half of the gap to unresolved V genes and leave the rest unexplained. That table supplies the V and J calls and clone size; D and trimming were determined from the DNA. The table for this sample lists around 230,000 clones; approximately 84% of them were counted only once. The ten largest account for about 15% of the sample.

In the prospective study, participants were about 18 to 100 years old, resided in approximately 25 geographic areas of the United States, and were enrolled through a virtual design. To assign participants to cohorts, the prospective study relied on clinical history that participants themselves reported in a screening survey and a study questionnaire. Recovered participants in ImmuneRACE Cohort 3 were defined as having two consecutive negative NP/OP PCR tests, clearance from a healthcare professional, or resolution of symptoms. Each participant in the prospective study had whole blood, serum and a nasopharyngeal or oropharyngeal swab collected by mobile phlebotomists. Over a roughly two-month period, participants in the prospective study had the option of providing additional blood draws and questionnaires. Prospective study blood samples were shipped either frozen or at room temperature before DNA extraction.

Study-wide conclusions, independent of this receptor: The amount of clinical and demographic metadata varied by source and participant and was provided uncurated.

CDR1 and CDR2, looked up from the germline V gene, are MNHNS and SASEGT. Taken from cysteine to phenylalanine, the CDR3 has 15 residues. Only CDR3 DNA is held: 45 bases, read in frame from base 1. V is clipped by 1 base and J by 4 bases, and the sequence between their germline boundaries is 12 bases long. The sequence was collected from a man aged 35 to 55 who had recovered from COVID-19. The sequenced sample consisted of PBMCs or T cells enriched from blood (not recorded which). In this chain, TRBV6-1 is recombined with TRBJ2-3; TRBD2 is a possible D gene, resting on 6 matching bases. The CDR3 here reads CASSEVWRGPDTQYF. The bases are TGTGCCAGCAGTGAAGTCTGGCGGGGTCCAGATACGCAGTATTTT.